These 18 T cell receptor beta chains originate from one sample sequenced in a study of blood T cell repertoires in COVID-19. Assay: immunoSEQ multiplex PCR; the TCRdb copy retains only in-frame clones and omits some. In the table there are 95,000 or so clones, 79% of which are singletons. Sequenced material: peripheral blood. These receptors all come from an elderly woman with active or convalescent COVID-19.

The table lists this clone with a count of one. The chain combines TRBV10-3 with TRBJ1-4, with D possibly being TRBD1 (5 bases). V shed 6 bases and J shed 4 bases, with 24 bases lying between them. This CDR3 has 18 residues. Germline V gene data show CDR1 as ENHRY and CDR2 as SYGVKD. CDR3 sequence reads: CAISPAGGFPTGNEKLFF. The CDR3 bases are TGTGCCATCAGCCCAGCCGGGGGATTCCCAACTGGTAATGAAAAACTGTTTTTT.

The V gene is TRBV18, the J gene TRBJ2-1, with 12 bases fitting TRBD1. The V gene's germline CDR1 is KGHSH and CDR2 LQKENI. The CDR3 loop spans 17 amino acids. J gave up 8 bases and V 0 bases, and 8 bases lay outside the gene matches. The CDR3 loop reads CASSPPLPGQGADEQFF. The CDR3, as DNA: TGTGCCAGCTCACCACCCCTCCCGGGACAGGGGGCCGATGAGCAGTTCTTC. Using reference TRBV18 and TRBJ2-1 for the parts outside the CDR3, the full variable domain is NAGVMQNPRHLVRRRGQEARLRCSPMKGHSHVYWYRQLPEEGLKFMVYLQKENIIDESGMPKERFSAEFPKEGPSILRIQQVVRGDSAAYFCASSPPLPGQGADEQFFGPGTRLTVL.

The chain couples TRBV6-5 to TRBJ2-1, with D tentatively TRBD1 (6 bases). Germline CDR1 is MNHEY and CDR2 is SVGAGI. The CDR3 sequence is 15 residues long. Trimming took off 5 bases at V and 2 bases at J, with 13 bases between the two ends. CDR3 in DNA: TGTGCCAGCAGTCCCTTCGACAGGACCTACAATGAGCAGTTCTTC. Its translation is CASSPFDRTYNEQFF.

The genes are TRBV15 and TRBJ1-2, with D possibly matching TRBD1 (5 bases). The CDR3 loop spans 13 amino acids. Trimming stripped 5 bases from V and 7 bases from J, with 14 bases between. Germline lookup yields CDR1 LNHNV and CDR2 YYDKDF (reference sequence). CDR3 sequence (DNA): TGTGCCACCAGCCCGGGGGGAATGGGTGGCTACACCTTC. Residues: CATSPGGMGGYTF.

The chain has TRBV4-2 and TRBJ1-3; D unresolved. Between the trimmed V and J ends, which lost 5 bases and 0 bases, there was a span of 14 bases. CDR3 length: 16 amino acids. Germline CDR1 and CDR2: LGHNA and YNFKEQ. CDR3 in DNA: TGTGCCAGCAGCTACCAGGCGGGAGACTCTGGAAACACCATATATTTT. Translating it yields CASSYQAGDSGNTIYF.

This rearrangement joins TRBV6-2 or TRBV6-3 to TRBJ2-7, with 10 bases lining up with TRBD2. Germline CDR1 reads MNHEY; CDR2 reads SVGEGT. The CDR3 has 16 amino acids. Trimming took 0 bases from V and 3 from J; bases not matched to a gene: 5. For the CDR3, the DNA is TGTGCCAGCAGTTACTCTCGGCCTAGCGGGGGCTACGAGCAGTACTTC. Amino acids: CASSYSRPSGGYEQYF.

The chain employs TRBV20-1 and TRBJ2-7; D is perhaps TRBD2 (5 bases). Germline loops: CDR1 DFQATT, CDR2 SNEGSKA (reference sequence). The CDR3 loop spans 13 amino acids. V was pared by 3 bases and J by 3 bases, with 12 bases between. CDR3 DNA sequence: TGCAGTGCTAGTCCTAGCCCGGACTACGAGCAGTACTTC. The encoded protein is CSASPSPDYEQYF.

The CDR3 coding sequence is TGCGCCAGCAGCCCCGGGGGAGTGAAAGAGACCCAGTACTTC. It codes for CASSPGGVKETQYF. The chain has TRBV5-1 and TRBJ2-5; D may be TRBD2 (6 bases). Germline values: CDR1 SGHRS, CDR2 YFSETQ. CDR3 size: 14 residues. V was clipped by 4 bases and J by 3 bases, with 13 bases between them.

The rearrangement uses TRBV28 and TRBJ2-1; the D gene is possibly TRBD1 (5 bases). CDR3 length: 14 amino acids. Germline V gene lookup returns CDR1 MDHEN and CDR2 SYDVKM. V was trimmed by 2 bases and J by 4 bases, leaving 9 bases between them. The CDR3: CASSLRAGYNEQFF. CDR3 DNA: TGTGCCAGCAGTTTAAGGGCAGGGTACAATGAGCAGTTCTTC.

To note about this clone: This sample includes further DNA sequences coding for the same CDR3. The V gene is TRBV6-5, the J gene TRBJ2-5; TRBD2 aligns across 7 bases. Germline CDR1 MNHEY, CDR2 SVGAGI. The CDR3 sequence is 13 residues long. The V segment lost 6 bases and the J segment 1 base; nucleotides outside the gene matches: 2. CDR3 region: CASRRERQETQYF. The CDR3 nucleotides read TGTGCCAGCAGGCGGGAGCGCCAAGAGACCCAGTACTTC.

The V and J genes are TRBV5-1 and TRBJ2-7; 11 positions match TRBD2. The CDR3 totals 15 residues. V shed 2 bases, J shed 2 bases, and the junction held 3 bases outside the gene matches. Germline loops: CDR1 SGHRS, CDR2 YFSETQ. DNA for the CDR3: TGCGCCAGCAGCTTCCTAGCGGGAGGTACCTACGAGCAGTACTTC. Translation: CASSFLAGGTYEQYF.

V is TRBV7-8 and J is TRBJ1-6; 8 bases map to TRBD1. With V trimmed by 5 bases and J by 7 bases, 7 bases remained unmatched. The CDR3 totals 15 residues. Per germline, CDR1 SGHVS and CDR2 FQNEAQ. This chain's CDR3 is CASSARTGQNSPLHF. The CDR3 coding sequence is TGTGCCAGCAGCGCCAGGACAGGGCAGAATTCACCCCTCCACTTT.

The rearrangement links TRBV4-1 to TRBJ2-7; TRBD2 matches 8 bases. The CDR3 totals 15 residues. Unmatched junction bases numbered 6, after V lost 1 base and J lost 4 bases. The germline gives CDR1 MGHRA, CDR2 YSYEKL. The CDR3 is CASSQVAGLDYEQYF. The CDR3 nucleotides are TGCGCCAGCAGCCAAGTAGCGGGACTAGATTACGAGCAGTACTTC.

The V call is TRBV5-1, the J call TRBJ2-1, with TRBD2 identical over 7 bases. The V segment lost 2 bases and the J segment 4 bases; nucleotides outside the gene matches: 9. CDR3 length: 16 residues. The germline V gene encodes CDR1 SGHRS and CDR2 YFSETQ. This CDR3 reads CASSFEGGPSYNEQFF. For the CDR3, the DNA is TGCGCCAGCAGCTTCGAGGGAGGGCCAAGTTACAATGAGCAGTTCTTC.

The J gene is TRBJ2-5, the V gene TRBV5-5, with a weak D call TRBD2 (6 bases). V lost 1 base to trimming and J lost 5 bases, with 9 bases between them. The CDR3 loop spans 13 amino acids. Germline V gene data show CDR1 as SGHKS and CDR2 as YYEKEE (reference sequence). DNA for the CDR3: TGTGCCAGCAGCTTGTTTGCGGGGGAGACCCAGTACTTC. It encodes CASSLFAGETQYF.

The chain joins TRBV20-1 to TRBJ2-5; the D is unclear. V lost 6 bases, J lost 4 bases, and 6 bases lay in between. Germline values: CDR1 DFQATT, CDR2 SNEGSKA (reference sequence). The CDR3 has 10 amino acids. The CDR3 DNA sequence: TGCAGTGCCCACATAGAGACCCAGTACTTC. This sequence encodes CSAHIETQYF.

The rearrangement joins TRBV7-6 to TRBJ2-7; 8 bases are a match to TRBD2. Trimming at V came to 0 bases and at J to 1 base, leaving 5 bases not matched to a gene. Germline lookup yields CDR1 SGHVS and CDR2 FNYEAQ. The CDR3 runs 16 residues. DNA for the CDR3: TGTGCCAGCAGCTTAGCGTCGGGGGGGAGGTCCTACGAGCAGTACTTC. It specifies CASSLASGGRSYEQYF.

The V call is TRBV29-1, the J call TRBJ2-1; D may be TRBD2 (6 bases). The CDR3 covers 15 residues. The germline CDR1 and CDR2 sequences are SQVTM and ANQGSEA. Trimming stripped 4 bases from V and 4 bases from J, with 17 bases between. The chain's CDR3 is CSVAGTPDLYNEQFF. The DNA of the CDR3 is TGCAGCGTTGCCGGGACTCCCGACCTTTACAATGAGCAGTTCTTC.